These T cell receptor beta chains were read from a single sample in a study of T-cell memory formation after mild COVID-19. MiXCR, run by TCRdb on the 5' RACE reads, gives a single entry per CDR3 protein. Among approximately 390,000 distinct CDR3 sequences listed, 16% were seen once. Sequenced material: PBMCs or a T cell subset sorted from them (not recorded which). These receptors came from a man between 18 and 35 years old who had mild COVID-19 (a few samples of this study predate the infection). Cell type and time point are not known. Both conserved end residues are part of each CDR3. D genes are given only for firm matches. A row's size may be missing; if present it is once, few, many or a size class.

V gene: TRBV6-6
clone size: few
J gene: TRBJ2-3
D gene: NA
CDR3 DNA: TGTGCCAGCAGCCGGCGGGGGCAAACCACAGATACGCAGTATTTT
CDR3 protein: CASSRRGQTTDTQYF

V gene: TRBV15
clone size: NA
J gene: TRBJ1-1
D gene: NA
CDR3 DNA: TGTGCCACCAGCAGCGAGACAGGTGACACTGAAGCTTTCTTT
CDR3 protein: CATSSETGDTEAFF

V gene: TRBV15
clone size: few
J gene: TRBJ2-3
D gene: TRBD2
CDR3 DNA: TGTGCCTCCCGTCGACTAGCGGGGGGACTTAGCACAGATACGCAGTATTTT
CDR3 protein: CASRRLAGGLSTDTQYF

V gene: TRBV7-9
clone size: NA
J gene: TRBJ1-5
D gene: TRBD1
CDR3 DNA: TGTGCCAGCAACCAGGGGGATCAGCCCCAGCATTTT
CDR3 protein: CASNQGDQPQHF

V gene: TRBV5-1
clone size: NA
J gene: TRBJ1-6
D gene: TRBD1
CDR3 DNA: TGCGCCAGCAGCCATGGACAGGGGGCGCCGGATTCACCCCTCCACTTT
CDR3 protein: CASSHGQGAPDSPLHF

V gene: TRBV4-1
clone size: few
J gene: TRBJ2-5
D gene: NA
CDR3 DNA: TGCGCCAGCAGCCAAGAGGGGCTACCCTTGGAGACCCAGTACTTC
CDR3 protein: CASSQEGLPLETQYF

V gene: TRBV7-3
clone size: few
J gene: TRBJ1-1
D gene: NA
CDR3 DNA: TGTGCCAGCAGCCCCCTGGGCGGTATGAACACTGAAGCTTTCTTT
CDR3 protein: CASSPLGGMNTEAFF

V gene: TRBV9
clone size: NA
J gene: TRBJ1-1
D gene: TRBD1
CDR3 DNA: TGTGCCAGCAGCGTTGGGACAGGGGTATCGAACACTGAAGCTTTCTTT
CDR3 protein: CASSVGTGVSNTEAFF

V gene: TRBV4-1
clone size: few
J gene: TRBJ1-5
D gene: NA
CDR3 DNA: TGCGCCAGCAGCCAAGATCTTTTCGAGCCCCAGCATTTT
CDR3 protein: CASSQDLFEPQHF

V gene: TRBV6-2/TRBV6-3
clone size: NA
J gene: TRBJ2-3
D gene: NA
CDR3 DNA: TGTGCCAGCAGCACCGGGGGGCTGAGGAGCACAGATACGCAGTATTTT
CDR3 protein: CASSTGGLRSTDTQYF

V gene: TRBV9
clone size: NA
J gene: TRBJ2-1
D gene: NA
CDR3 DNA: TGTGCCAGCAGCCCCACTGCCGGGGAGTACAATGAGCAGTTCTTC
CDR3 protein: CASSPTAGEYNEQFF

V gene: TRBV5-1
clone size: NA
J gene: TRBJ2-2
D gene: TRBD2
CDR3 DNA: TGCGCCAGCAGCTTGGTACTAGCGGGGTCATCGAACACCGGGGAGCTGTTTTTT
CDR3 protein: CASSLVLAGSSNTGELFF

V gene: TRBV10-3
clone size: NA
J gene: TRBJ2-5
D gene: TRBD1
CDR3 DNA: TGTGCCGTAATGACAGGGGGCGGGGAGACCCAGTACTTC
CDR3 protein: CAVMTGGGETQYF

V gene: TRBV6-1
clone size: NA
J gene: TRBJ2-5
D gene: NA
CDR3 DNA: TGTGCCAGCAGTGGAGGACTGCGGGAGACCCAGTACTTC
CDR3 protein: CASSGGLRETQYF

V gene: TRBV20-1
clone size: NA
J gene: TRBJ2-7
D gene: TRBD1
CDR3 DNA: TGCAGTGCTAGAGGACGGGACAGGCTCTACGAGCAGTACTTC
CDR3 protein: CSARGRDRLYEQYF

V gene: TRBV5-1
clone size: NA
J gene: TRBJ2-7
D gene: TRBD1
CDR3 DNA: TGCGCCAGCAGTTTGACAGGGGCCTTACCCTACGAGCAGTACTTC
CDR3 protein: CASSLTGALPYEQYF

V gene: TRBV6-2/TRBV6-3
clone size: few
J gene: TRBJ1-5
D gene: NA
CDR3 DNA: TGTGCCAGCGGGTCGGGCAATCAGCCCCAGCATTTT
CDR3 protein: CASGSGNQPQHF

V gene: TRBV20-1
clone size: NA
J gene: TRBJ2-1
D gene: TRBD2
CDR3 DNA: TGCAGTGCTATGGGAAGAGCAGCGGGGAAGAACTTTATTAGCTCCTACAATGAGCAGTTCTTC
CDR3 protein: CSAMGRAAGKNFISSYNEQFF

V gene: TRBV5-1
clone size: NA
J gene: TRBJ2-7
D gene: NA
CDR3 DNA: TGCGCCAGCAGCTTGGGCGGCACCTACTACGAGCAGTACTTC
CDR3 protein: CASSLGGTYYEQYF

V gene: TRBV2
clone size: few
J gene: TRBJ1-1
D gene: NA
CDR3 DNA: TGTGCCAGCAGTGACCAGATTCAGACAATGAACACTGAAGCTTTCTTT
CDR3 protein: CASSDQIQTMNTEAFF

V gene: TRBV7-2
clone size: NA
J gene: TRBJ2-5
D gene: NA
CDR3 DNA: TGTGCCAGCAGCTTCTCTATCCCCTTCCTTGGGACCCAGTACTTC
CDR3 protein: CASSFSIPFLGTQYF

V gene: TRBV7-9
clone size: NA
J gene: TRBJ1-5
D gene: TRBD1
CDR3 DNA: TGTGCCAGCAGCTCACAGGGGAAGGGCAATCAGCCCCAGCATTTT
CDR3 protein: CASSSQGKGNQPQHF

V gene: TRBV18
clone size: few
J gene: TRBJ1-6
D gene: NA
CDR3 DNA: TGTGCCAGCTCACCATATGCCCTCTATAATTCACCCCTCCACTTT
CDR3 protein: CASSPYALYNSPLHF

V gene: TRBV5-1
clone size: few
J gene: TRBJ1-1
D gene: NA
CDR3 DNA: TGCGCCAGCAGTTACATGAGGGACACTGAAGCTTTCTTT
CDR3 protein: CASSYMRDTEAFF

V gene: TRBV4-2
clone size: many
J gene: TRBJ2-4
D gene: NA
CDR3 DNA: TGTGCCAGCAGCCAAGGTTCCCAACTAGCCAAAAACATTCAGTACTTC
CDR3 protein: CASSQGSQLAKNIQYF

V gene: TRBV20-1
clone size: NA
J gene: TRBJ2-5
D gene: TRBD2
CDR3 DNA: TGCAGTGCTAGAGTTCCCACTAGCGGGGGAGAGACCCAGTACTTC
CDR3 protein: CSARVPTSGGETQYF

V gene: TRBV24-1
clone size: NA
J gene: TRBJ1-2
D gene: TRBD1
CDR3 DNA: TGTGCCACCAGTGACGGGACAGGGTTTGGCTACACCTTC
CDR3 protein: CATSDGTGFGYTF

V gene: TRBV29-1
clone size: few
J gene: TRBJ1-2
D gene: NA
CDR3 DNA: TGCAGCGTCGAGGCGACACTCTATGGCTACACCTTC
CDR3 protein: CSVEATLYGYTF

V gene: TRBV6-5
clone size: NA
J gene: TRBJ1-1
D gene: TRBD1
CDR3 DNA: TGTGCCAGCAGACCGGTTACAGGGGGAGTAACTGAAGCTTTCTTT
CDR3 protein: CASRPVTGGVTEAFF

V gene: TRBV19
clone size: NA
J gene: TRBJ2-3
D gene: TRBD2
CDR3 DNA: TGTGCCAGTAGTATCGGGGGGTACACAGATACGCAGTATTTT
CDR3 protein: CASSIGGYTDTQYF

V gene: TRBV7-6
clone size: NA
J gene: TRBJ2-2
D gene: NA
CDR3 DNA: TGTGCCAGCAGCTCTCCCGGGGGGCAGACCGGGGAGCTGTTTTTT
CDR3 protein: CASSSPGGQTGELFF